In its sample, the clone carrying this T cell receptor beta chain was seen a few times. Its cognate antigen is unknown. Alongside a J-beta primer mix, a sample-barcoded 5' primer served in a second PCR lasting 7 to 11 cycles. Every cDNA was tagged by a template-switch adaptor with 12 random nucleotides. From the 5' RACE reads, TCRdb called clonotypes with MiXCR, one entry per CDR3 protein. Of 1.2 million to 1.5 million distinct CDR3 sequences in the sample, approximately 59% are singletons; the top ten hold more than 6%. This entry is derived from a study of blood T cells in healthy people across ages. Per-sample yields of isolated PBMCs were at least 6.5 million. Regarding the study as a whole: More naive CD4+ cells and higher diversity were found in long-lived than in aged donors. Donor CMV infection status was unknown, possibly confounding age-related changes in expanded clonotypes.

Sequenced input: blood. The TCR originated in a man aged 18-30 years in good health.

This CDR3 is CSVLGLAGDQTQYF. The CDR3 DNA reads as TGCAGCGTTCTTGGACTAGCGGGGGACCAGACCCAGTACTTC. V usage is TRBV29-1 and J usage is TRBJ2-7; TRBD2 matches at 13 bases. The end of the DNA is better explained by TRBJ2-5, so the J call may be wrong. The CDR3 has 14 amino acids. Germline V gene sequence: CDR1 SQVTM, CDR2 ANQGSEA.